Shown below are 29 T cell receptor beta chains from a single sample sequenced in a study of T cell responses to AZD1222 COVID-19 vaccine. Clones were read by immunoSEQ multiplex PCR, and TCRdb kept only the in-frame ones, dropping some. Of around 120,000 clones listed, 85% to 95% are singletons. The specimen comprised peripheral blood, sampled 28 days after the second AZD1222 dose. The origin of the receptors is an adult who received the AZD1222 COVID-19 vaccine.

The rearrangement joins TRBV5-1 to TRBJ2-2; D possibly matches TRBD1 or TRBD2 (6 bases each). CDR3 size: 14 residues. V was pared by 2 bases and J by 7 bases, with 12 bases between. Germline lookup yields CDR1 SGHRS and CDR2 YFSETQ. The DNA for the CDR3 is TGCGCCAGCAGCTTAGGGGGGCAAGGCGGGGAGCTGTTTTTT. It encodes CASSLGGQGGELFF.

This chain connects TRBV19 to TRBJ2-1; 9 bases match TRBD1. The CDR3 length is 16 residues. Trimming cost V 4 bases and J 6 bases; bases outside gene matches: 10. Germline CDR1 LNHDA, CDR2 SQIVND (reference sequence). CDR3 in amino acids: CASSKWTGAISNEQFF. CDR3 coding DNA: TGTGCCAGTAGTAAATGGACAGGGGCCATTTCCAATGAGCAGTTCTTC.

The CDR3 loop is CASSPTQGGNQPQHF. Here the CDR3 DNA reads TGTGCCAGCAGTCCAACACAGGGTGGCAATCAGCCCCAGCATTTT. The rearrangement uses TRBV5-5 and TRBJ1-5; TRBD1 is a possible D gene (6 bases). The V end was cut by 5 bases, the J end by 2 bases, with 14 bases between. Germline CDR1 and CDR2: SGHKS and YYEKEE (reference sequence). CDR3 length: 15 amino acids.

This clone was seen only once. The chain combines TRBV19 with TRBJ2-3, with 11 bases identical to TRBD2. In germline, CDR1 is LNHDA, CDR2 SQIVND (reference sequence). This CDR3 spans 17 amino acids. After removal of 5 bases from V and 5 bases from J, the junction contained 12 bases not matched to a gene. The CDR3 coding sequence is TGTGCCAGTAGTGGGATGGCCGGGACTAGCGGTAGAGATACGCAGTATTTT. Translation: CASSGMAGTSGRDTQYF.

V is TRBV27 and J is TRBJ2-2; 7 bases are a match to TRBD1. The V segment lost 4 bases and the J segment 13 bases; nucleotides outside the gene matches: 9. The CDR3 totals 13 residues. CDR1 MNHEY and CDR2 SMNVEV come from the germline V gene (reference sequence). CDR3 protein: CASSSNFDRVLFF. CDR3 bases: TGTGCCAGCAGTTCTAATTTCGACAGGGTGCTGTTTTTT.

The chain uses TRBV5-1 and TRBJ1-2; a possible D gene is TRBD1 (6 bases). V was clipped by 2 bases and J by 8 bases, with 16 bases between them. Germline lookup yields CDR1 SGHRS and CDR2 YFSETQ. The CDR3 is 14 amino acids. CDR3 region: CASSFEQGPQGYTF. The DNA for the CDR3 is TGCGCCAGCAGCTTCGAACAGGGACCTCAGGGCTACACCTTC.

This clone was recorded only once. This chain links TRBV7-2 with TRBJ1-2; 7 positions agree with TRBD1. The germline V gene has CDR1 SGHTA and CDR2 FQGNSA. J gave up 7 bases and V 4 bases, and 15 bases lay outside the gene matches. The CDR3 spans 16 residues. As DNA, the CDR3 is TGTGCCAGCAGCTCTGCCGGGACAGACATCAACGGTGGCTACACCTTC. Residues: CASSSAGTDINGGYTF. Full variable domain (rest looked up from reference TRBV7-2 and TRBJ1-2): GAGVSQSPSNKVTEKGKDVELRCDPISGHTALYWYRQSLGQGLEFLIYFQGNSAPDKSGLPSDRFSAERTGGSVSTLTIQRTQQEDSAVYLCASSSAGTDINGGYTFGSGTRLTVV.

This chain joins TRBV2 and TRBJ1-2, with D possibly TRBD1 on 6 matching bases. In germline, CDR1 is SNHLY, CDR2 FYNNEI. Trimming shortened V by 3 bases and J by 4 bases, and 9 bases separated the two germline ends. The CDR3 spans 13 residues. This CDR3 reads CASSEDSAYGYTF. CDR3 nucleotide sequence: TGTGCCAGCAGTGAGGACAGCGCCTATGGCTACACCTTC.

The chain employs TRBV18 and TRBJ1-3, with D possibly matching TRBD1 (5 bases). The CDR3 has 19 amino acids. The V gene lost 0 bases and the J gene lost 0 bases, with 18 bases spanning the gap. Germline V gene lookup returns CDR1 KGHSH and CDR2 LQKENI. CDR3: CASSPPIPGGMPSGNTIYF. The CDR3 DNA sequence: TGTGCCAGCTCACCACCGATCCCCGGGGGAATGCCCTCTGGAAACACCATATATTTT.

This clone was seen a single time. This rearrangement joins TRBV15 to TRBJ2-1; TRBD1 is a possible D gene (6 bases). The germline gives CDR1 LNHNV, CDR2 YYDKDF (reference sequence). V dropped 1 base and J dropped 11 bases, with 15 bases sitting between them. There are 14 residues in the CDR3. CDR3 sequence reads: CATSRGLQGTQQFF. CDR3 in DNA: TGTGCCACCAGCAGAGGGCTTCAGGGGACCCAGCAGTTCTTC.

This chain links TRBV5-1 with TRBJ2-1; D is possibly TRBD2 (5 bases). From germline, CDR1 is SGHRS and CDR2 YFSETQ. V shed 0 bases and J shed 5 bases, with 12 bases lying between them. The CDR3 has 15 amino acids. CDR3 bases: TGCGCCAGCAGCTTGGCGTCCGGGGTCAACAATGAGCAGTTCTTC. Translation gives CASSLASGVNNEQFF.

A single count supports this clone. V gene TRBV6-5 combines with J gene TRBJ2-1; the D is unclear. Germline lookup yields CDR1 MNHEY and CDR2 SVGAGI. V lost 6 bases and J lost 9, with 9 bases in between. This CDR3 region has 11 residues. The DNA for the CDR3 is TGTGCCAGCAGCGATAGCCCTGAGCAGTTCTTC. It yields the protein CASSDSPEQFF.

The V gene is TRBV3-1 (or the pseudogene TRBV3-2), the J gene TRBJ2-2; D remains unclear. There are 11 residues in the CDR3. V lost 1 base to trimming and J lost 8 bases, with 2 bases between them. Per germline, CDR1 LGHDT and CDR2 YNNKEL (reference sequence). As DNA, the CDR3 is TGTGCCAGCAGCCAAGGGGGGGAGCTGTTTTTT. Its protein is CASSQGGELFF.

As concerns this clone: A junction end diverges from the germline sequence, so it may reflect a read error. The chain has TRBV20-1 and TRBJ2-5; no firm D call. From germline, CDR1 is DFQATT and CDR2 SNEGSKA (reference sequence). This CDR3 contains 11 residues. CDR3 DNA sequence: TGCAGTGCCAGAGGCGAGGAGACCCAGTACTTC. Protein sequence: CSARGEETQYF.

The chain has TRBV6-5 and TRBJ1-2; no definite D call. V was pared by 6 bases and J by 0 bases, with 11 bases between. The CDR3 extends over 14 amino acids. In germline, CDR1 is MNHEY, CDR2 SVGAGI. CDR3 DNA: TGTGCCAGCAGGCGAGCACAGTCTAACTATGGCTACACCTTC. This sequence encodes CASRRAQSNYGYTF.

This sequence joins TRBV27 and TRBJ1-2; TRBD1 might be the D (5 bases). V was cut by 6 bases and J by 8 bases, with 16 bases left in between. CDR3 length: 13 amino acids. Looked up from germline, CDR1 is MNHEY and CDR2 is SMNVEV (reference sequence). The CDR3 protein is CASRRGTFGGYTF. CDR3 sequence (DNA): TGTGCCAGCAGAAGGGGAACCTTTGGAGGCTACACCTTC.

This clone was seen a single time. This CDR3 reads CASSQDYPPEGGELFF. CDR3 in DNA: TGCGCCAGCAGCCAAGATTACCCCCCCGAGGGCGGGGAGCTGTTTTTT. The gene calls are TRBV4-3 and TRBJ2-2; D is possibly TRBD2 (5 bases). Germline V gives CDR1 LGHNA, CDR2 YSLEER. The CDR3 spans 16 residues. The germline V and J ends were trimmed by 0 bases and 7 bases, with 15 bases remaining between them.

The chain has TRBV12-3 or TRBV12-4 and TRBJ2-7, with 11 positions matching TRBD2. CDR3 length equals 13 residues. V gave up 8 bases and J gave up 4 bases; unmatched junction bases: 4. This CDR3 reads CASGLAGGYEQYF. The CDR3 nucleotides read TGTGCCAGCGGTCTAGCGGGAGGTTACGAGCAGTACTTC.

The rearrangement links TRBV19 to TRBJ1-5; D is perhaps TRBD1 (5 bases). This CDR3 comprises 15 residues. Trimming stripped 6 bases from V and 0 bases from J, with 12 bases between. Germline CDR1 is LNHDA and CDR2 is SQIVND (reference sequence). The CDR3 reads CASRQGVYSNQPQHF. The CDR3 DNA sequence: TGTGCCAGTAGGCAGGGAGTCTATAGCAATCAGCCCCAGCATTTT.

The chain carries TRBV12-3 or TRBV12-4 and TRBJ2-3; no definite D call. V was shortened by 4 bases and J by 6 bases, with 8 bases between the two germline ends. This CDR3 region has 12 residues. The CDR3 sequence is CASSSIRDTQYF. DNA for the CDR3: TGTGCCAGCAGTTCCATCCGGGATACGCAGTATTTT.

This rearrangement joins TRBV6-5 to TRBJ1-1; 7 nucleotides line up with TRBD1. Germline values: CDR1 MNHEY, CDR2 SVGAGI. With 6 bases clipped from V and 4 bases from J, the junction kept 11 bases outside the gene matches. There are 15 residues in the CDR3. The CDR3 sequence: CASRSHRGLGTEAFF. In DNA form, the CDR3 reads TGTGCCAGCAGGAGCCACAGGGGCTTAGGCACTGAAGCTTTCTTT.

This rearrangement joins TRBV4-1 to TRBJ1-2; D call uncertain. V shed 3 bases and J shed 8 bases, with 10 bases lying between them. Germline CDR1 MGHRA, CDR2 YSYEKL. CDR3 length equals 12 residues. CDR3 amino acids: CASSHGLGGYTF. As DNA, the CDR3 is TGCGCCAGCAGCCATGGGTTGGGCGGCTACACCTTC.

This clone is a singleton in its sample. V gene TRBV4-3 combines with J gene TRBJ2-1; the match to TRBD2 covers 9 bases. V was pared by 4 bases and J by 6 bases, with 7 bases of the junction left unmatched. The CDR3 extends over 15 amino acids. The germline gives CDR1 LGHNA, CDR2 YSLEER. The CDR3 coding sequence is TGCGCCAGCAGCCCAATAGCGGGAGAGTTCAATGAGCAGTTCTTC. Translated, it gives CASSPIAGEFNEQFF.

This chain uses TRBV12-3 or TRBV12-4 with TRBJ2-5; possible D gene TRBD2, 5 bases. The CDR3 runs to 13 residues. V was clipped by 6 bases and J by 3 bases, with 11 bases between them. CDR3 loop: CASREHGEETQYF. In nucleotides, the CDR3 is TGTGCCAGCAGGGAACACGGGGAAGAGACCCAGTACTTC.

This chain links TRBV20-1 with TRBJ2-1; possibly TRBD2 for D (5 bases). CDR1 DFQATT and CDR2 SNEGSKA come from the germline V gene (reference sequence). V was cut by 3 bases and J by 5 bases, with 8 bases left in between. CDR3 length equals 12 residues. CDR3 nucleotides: TGCAGTGCTAGTAGGAGGAACAATGAGCAGTTCTTC. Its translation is CSASRRNNEQFF.

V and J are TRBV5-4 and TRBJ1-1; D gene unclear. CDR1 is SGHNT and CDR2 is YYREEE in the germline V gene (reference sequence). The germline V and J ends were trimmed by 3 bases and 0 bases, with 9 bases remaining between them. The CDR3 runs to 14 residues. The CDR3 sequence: CASSSAGLNTEAFF. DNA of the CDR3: TGTGCCAGCAGCTCCGCAGGCTTGAACACTGAAGCTTTCTTT.

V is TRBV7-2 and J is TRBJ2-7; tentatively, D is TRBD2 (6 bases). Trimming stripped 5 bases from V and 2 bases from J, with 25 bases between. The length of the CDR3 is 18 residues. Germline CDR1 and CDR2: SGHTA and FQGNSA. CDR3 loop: CASSALLASRGNAYEQYF. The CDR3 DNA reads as TGTGCCAGCAGCGCCCTCCTGGCCTCCCGGGGGAACGCCTACGAGCAGTACTTC.

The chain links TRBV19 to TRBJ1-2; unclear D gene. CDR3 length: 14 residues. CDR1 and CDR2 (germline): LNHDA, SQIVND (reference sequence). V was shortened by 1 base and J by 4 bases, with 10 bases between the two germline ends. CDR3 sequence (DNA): TGTGCCAGTAGTATAGTAGGGTCGGGCTATGGCTACACCTTC. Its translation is CASSIVGSGYGYTF.

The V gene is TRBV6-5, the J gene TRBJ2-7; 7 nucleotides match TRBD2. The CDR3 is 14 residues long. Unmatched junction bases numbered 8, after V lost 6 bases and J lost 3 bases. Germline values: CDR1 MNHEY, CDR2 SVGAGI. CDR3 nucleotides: TGTGCCAGCAGCCGTGTGGGGGGGATCTACGAGCAGTACTTC. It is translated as CASSRVGGIYEQYF.